The clone carrying this T cell receptor (beta chain) was detected only a few times. The antigen is unknown. V dropped 8 bases and J dropped 5 bases, with 18 bases sitting between them. The CDR3 loop spans 15 amino acids. The germline gives CDR1 LGHNA, CDR2 YNFKEQ. The data derive from a study of T-cell reconstitution after alpha-beta-depleted transplantation in children. Study-wide points: At one year after transplant, newly produced T cells mostly accounted for T-cell counts and diversity.

A library of TCRbeta sequences, prepared with unique molecular identifiers, was generated. One entry per CDR3 protein results from TCRdb running MiXCR on the PCR reads. This sample carries hundreds of thousands of distinct CDR3 sequences, roughly a quarter of them seen once, and the ten largest clones take more than 4.5%. Here the sequenced sample was PBMCs, mostly from graft donor cells, taken 360 days after TCRalphabeta/CD19-depleted stem cell transplant. This clonotype originated in a female patient aged 2-9 years who had a stem cell transplant for congenital amegakaryocytic thrombocytopenia, so the T cells may come from the graft donor. The rearrangement uses TRBV4-2 and TRBJ2-2; D is uncertain. CDR3 region: CASHLNGIGTGELFF. The CDR3 nucleotides read TGTGCCAGCCACTTAAATGGGATTGGTACCGGGGAGCTGTTTTTT.